These 10 T cell receptor beta chains originate from one sample sequenced in a study of blood T cell repertoires in COVID-19 (dated by TCRdb to the early 2020s). Receptor libraries were prepared by the immunoSEQ multiplex PCR assay. This immuneACCESS table, as held by TCRdb, lists in-frame sequences with V and J called but not all clones. Of the missing ones, under half trace to an unresolved V gene in checked studies; the others have no known cause. The sample yields 100,000 to 120,000 clones; roughly 85% were counted once. The ten top clones hold 2% to 2.5% of the sample. The source material was peripheral blood. These receptors all stem from a human donor in a cohort sampled during active COVID-19.

The V call is TRBV30, the J call TRBJ1-1; tentative D call: TRBD1 (5 bases). This CDR3 has 13 amino acids. Germline V gives CDR1 GTSNPN, CDR2 SVGIG (reference sequence). The V end was cut by 5 bases, the J end by 6 bases, with 16 bases between. CDR3 protein: CAWGDWERPEAFF. The CDR3 region has the DNA TGTGCCTGGGGGGACTGGGAGAGGCCTGAAGCTTTCTTT.

For the CDR3, the DNA is TGCGCCAGCAGCTTGGAGGGGTTCAGGAGCACAGATACGCAGTATTTT. Translation gives CASSLEGFRSTDTQYF. This chain uses TRBV5-1 with TRBJ2-3, with a weak D call TRBD1 (5 bases). V was shortened by 0 bases and J by 0 bases, with 11 bases between the two germline ends. CDR1 is SGHRS and CDR2 is YFSETQ in the germline V gene. This CDR3 has 16 residues.

The chain recombines TRBV27 with TRBJ1-1; no firm D call. V shed 2 bases and J shed 6 bases, with 19 bases lying between them. Germline loops: CDR1 MNHEY, CDR2 SMNVEV (reference sequence). The CDR3 covers 16 residues. The CDR3 DNA follows: TGTGCCAGCAGTTTACGGGGTTCCGGTGGATTGGCTGAAGCTTTCTTT. Its protein is CASSLRGSGGLAEAFF.

The V gene is TRBV18, the J gene TRBJ2-7, with 12 bases fitting TRBD1. This CDR3 is 16 amino acids long. The junction had 4 bases not matched to a gene; V was cut back by 0 bases and J by 4 bases. CDR1 KGHSH and CDR2 LQKENI come from the germline V gene. This CDR3 reads CASSPPGTGGGYEQYF. CDR3 DNA sequence: TGTGCCAGCTCACCACCCGGGACAGGGGGCGGATACGAGCAGTACTTC.

Turning to this clone: The sample carries other DNA sequences with the same CDR3. This chain links TRBV19 with TRBJ2-3; possibly TRBD1 for D (6 bases). The CDR3 is 15 residues long. In germline, CDR1 is LNHDA, CDR2 SQIVND (reference sequence). Trimming removed 3 bases at V and 1 base at J, with 11 bases between. Here the CDR3 reads CASSISTGRTDTQYF. The CDR3 DNA sequence: TGTGCCAGTAGTATCTCTACAGGGCGCACAGATACGCAGTATTTT.

The chain is built from TRBV5-8 and TRBJ2-1; 11 positions match TRBD1. Trimming took 7 bases from V and 5 from J; bases not matched to a gene: 8. Germline assignment: CDR1 SGHTS and CDR2 YDEGEE. The CDR3 runs 15 residues. CDR3 nucleotide sequence: TGTGCCAGCGGGACTGGGACAGGGGGGGACAATGAGCAGTTCTTC. The encoded protein is CASGTGTGGDNEQFF.

As DNA, the CDR3 is TGTGCCAGCAGCCACAGGGCAGGAAACACCATATATTTT. Amino acid sequence: CASSHRAGNTIYF. The chain couples TRBV3-1 (or the pseudogene TRBV3-2) to TRBJ1-3, with D possibly TRBD1 on 5 matching bases. This CDR3 is 13 amino acids long. In germline, CDR1 is LGHDT, CDR2 YNNKEL (reference sequence). V lost 3 bases, J lost 4 bases, and 7 bases lay in between.

This clone has a handful of counts. V usage is TRBV5-6 and J usage is TRBJ2-1, with 7 nucleotides matching TRBD2. Trimming at V came to 4 bases and at J to 5 bases, leaving 9 bases not matched to a gene. The CDR3 is 15 amino acids. Germline V gene data show CDR1 as SGHDT and CDR2 as YYEEEE. The CDR3 is CASSPLAGVDNEQFF. The CDR3 DNA reads TGTGCCAGCAGCCCTCTCGCGGGAGTGGACAATGAGCAGTTCTTC.

The rearrangement links TRBV1 to TRBJ1-6. TRBV1 is designated a pseudogene. CDR3 length equals 18 residues. The CDR3 nucleotides are TGCACCAGCAGCCAAGATCTTAAGAACTCCTCCTATAATTCACCCCTCCACTTT. It translates to CTSSQDLKNSSYNSPLHF.

The chain links TRBV7-6 to TRBJ2-7, with TRBD2 as a possible D gene (5 bases). The V gene lost 4 bases and the J gene lost 5 bases, with 6 bases spanning the gap. This CDR3 region has 11 residues. Germline V gene sequence: CDR1 SGHVS, CDR2 FNYEAQ. CDR3 nucleotide sequence: TGTGCCAGCAGCTCTAGCAACGAGCAGTACTTC. Translating gives CASSSSNEQYF.